The clone carrying this T cell receptor beta chain was found many times. As yet, its antigen is unknown. It was with unique molecular identifiers that the TCRbeta library was prepared. TCRdb ran MiXCR on the PCR reads and lists one entry per CDR3 protein. Of 400,000 to 550,000 distinct CDR3 sequences listed, 8% to 11% are singletons. The CDR3 has 15 amino acids. The J segment lost 3 bases and the V segment lost 1 base, leaving 5 bases of the junction unmatched. Germline values: CDR1 SGHDT, CDR2 YYEEEE. The data were taken from a study of T-cell reconstitution after alpha-beta-depleted transplantation in children. Points from the study as a whole: After transplant, high TCRbeta diversity at day 60 in some patients arose from surviving recipient T cells and thymic progenitors. By one year post-transplant, T-cell counts and diversity largely arose from T cells that were newly produced. There were reportedly several hundred expanded graft clones from which alpha-beta T cells came about two months after transplant.

This TCR came from a child aged 2 to 10 with inherited bone marrow failure, due to receive a stem cell transplant. The sequences come from PBMCs, collected before TCRalphabeta/CD19-depleted stem cell transplant. V usage is TRBV5-6 and J usage is TRBJ2-7; TRBD2 agrees at 9 bases. Written as DNA, the CDR3 is TGTGCCAGCAGCTTGCGGCTAGCGGGGATCTACGAGCAGTACTTC. Encoded protein: CASSLRLAGIYEQYF. The variable domain in full, completed from reference TRBV5-6 and TRBJ2-7, reads DAGVTQSPTHLIKTRGQQVTLRCSPKSGHDTVSWYQQALGQGPQFIFQYYEEEERQRGNFPDRFSGHQFPNYSSELNVNALLLGDSALYLCASSLRLAGIYEQYFGPGTRLTVT.